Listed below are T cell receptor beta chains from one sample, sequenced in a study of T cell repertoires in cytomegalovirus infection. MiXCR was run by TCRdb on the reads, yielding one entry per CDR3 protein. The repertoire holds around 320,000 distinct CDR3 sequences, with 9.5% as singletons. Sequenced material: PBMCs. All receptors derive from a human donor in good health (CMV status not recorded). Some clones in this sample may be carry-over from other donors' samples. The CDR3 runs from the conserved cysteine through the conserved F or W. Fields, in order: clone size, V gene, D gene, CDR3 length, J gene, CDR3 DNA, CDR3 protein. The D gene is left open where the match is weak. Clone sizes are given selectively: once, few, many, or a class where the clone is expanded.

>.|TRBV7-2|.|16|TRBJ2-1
TGTGCCAGCAGCTTGTTTAGGTGGGGGGAGGACGGTGAGCAGTTCTTC
CASSLFRWGEDGEQFF
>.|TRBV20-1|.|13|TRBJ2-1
TGCAGTGTCAAGGCAGGGGCTACCAATGAGCAGTTCTTC
CSVKAGATNEQFF
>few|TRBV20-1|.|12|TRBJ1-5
TGCAGTGCTAGAGCGGGCGGGGAGCCCCAGCATTTT
CSARAGGEPQHF
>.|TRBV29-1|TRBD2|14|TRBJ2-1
TGCAGCCACAGGGGTAGCGGGGGGGTCGATGAGCAGTTCTTC
CSHRGSGGVDEQFF
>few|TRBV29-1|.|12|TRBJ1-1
TGCAGCGGGGTACAGTCGAACACTGAAGCTTTCTTT
CSGVQSNTEAFF
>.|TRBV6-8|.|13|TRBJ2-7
TGTGCCAGCCATGGCGCAGGCCCCTTCGAGCAGTACTTC
CASHGAGPFEQYF
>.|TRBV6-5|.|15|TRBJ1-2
TGTGCCAGCGGGACCGCCGGGGCTTTAGTTTATGGCTACACCTTC
CASGTAGALVYGYTF
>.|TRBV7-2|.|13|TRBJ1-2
TGTGCCAGCAGCTCGGACTGGTACTATGGCTACACCTTC
CASSSDWYYGYTF
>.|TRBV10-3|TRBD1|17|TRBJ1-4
TGTGCCATCAGTGAACCCGGGACAGGGTGGAGTCGGGAAAAACTGTTTTTT
CAISEPGTGWSREKLFF
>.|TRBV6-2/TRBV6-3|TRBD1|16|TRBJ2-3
TGTGCCAGCAGCCTCGCCGGGACAGGGAGTACAGATACGCAGTATTTT
CASSLAGTGSTDTQYF
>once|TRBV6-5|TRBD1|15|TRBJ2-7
TGTGCCAGCAGTTACAACGACAGGGGGCAGTGGGAGCAGTACTTC
CASSYNDRGQWEQYF
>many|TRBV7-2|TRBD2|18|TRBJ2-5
TGTGCCAGCAGCCCCCCATGGCGAACTAGCGGGGGGCAAGAGACCCAGTACTTC
CASSPPWRTSGGQETQYF
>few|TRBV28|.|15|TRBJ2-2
TGTGCCAGCAGTTTACCCCCGGGAAACACCGGGGAGCTGTTTTTT
CASSLPPGNTGELFF
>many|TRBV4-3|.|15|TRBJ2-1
TGCGCCAGCAGCAGGGGGAGCGGGGCTTGGGAAGAGCAGTTCTTC
CASSRGSGAWEEQFF
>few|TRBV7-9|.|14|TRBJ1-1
TGTGCCAGCGCCCGGGACGGGATGAACACTGAAGCTTTCTTT
CASARDGMNTEAFF
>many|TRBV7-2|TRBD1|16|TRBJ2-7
TGTGCCAGCAGCCCCATGGGTTATGGGACAGGGTACGAGCAGTACTTC
CASSPMGYGTGYEQYF
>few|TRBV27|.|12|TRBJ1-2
TGTGCCAGCAGCCAGAGGGGCTATGGCTACACCTTC
CASSQRGYGYTF
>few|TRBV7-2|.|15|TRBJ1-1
TGTGCCAGCAGCACGGGGGGCAGACGATACACTGAAGCTTTCTTT
CASSTGGRRYTEAFF
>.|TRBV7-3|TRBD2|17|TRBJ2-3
TGTGCCAGCAGCTACGGTTCCCTTAGCGGGGCCCGAGATACGCAGTATTTT
CASSYGSLSGARDTQYF
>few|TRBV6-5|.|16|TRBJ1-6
TGTGCCAGCAGTCCGACTTTTACAGCGTACAATTCACCCCTCCACTTT
CASSPTFTAYNSPLHF
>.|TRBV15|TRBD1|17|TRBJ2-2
TGTGCCACCAGCGGAGTTAGGGGACAGGGGAACACCGGGGAGCTGTTTTTT
CATSGVRGQGNTGELFF
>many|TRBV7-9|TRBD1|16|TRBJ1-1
TGTGCCAGCAGCGTCGGGACAGGATACATGAACACTGAAGCTTTCTTT
CASSVGTGYMNTEAFF
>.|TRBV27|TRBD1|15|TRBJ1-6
TGTGCCAGCAGCCTTTTAACAGGGGCTAATTCACCCCTCCACTTT
CASSLLTGANSPLHF